Below, 32 T cell receptor beta chains from the same sample are listed, as sequenced in a study of blood T cell repertoires in COVID-19. This table comes from immunoSEQ multiplex PCR, and its TCRdb copy is limited to in-frame clones, with some not included. This table has 150,000 or so clones, 60% to 80% appearing once. The sample comprised PBMCs or T cells enriched from blood (not recorded which). The receptors originated from a woman aged 45-65 years who had recovered from COVID-19.

This chain links TRBV10-2 with TRBJ1-1, with D perhaps matching TRBD1 (6 bases). Germline CDR1 is WSHSY and CDR2 is SAAADI. V was cut by 2 bases and J by 0 bases, with 7 bases left in between. The CDR3 spans 14 residues. The CDR3: CASSEPGVNTEAFF. The CDR3 DNA follows: TGCGCCAGCAGTGAGCCAGGGGTGAACACTGAAGCTTTCTTT.

The chain is built from TRBV9 and TRBJ2-7; tentatively, D is TRBD2 (6 bases). The V end lost 3 bases, the J end lost 0 bases, and 10 bases lay between the germline ends. Germline loops: CDR1 SGDLS, CDR2 YYNGEE. The length of the CDR3 is 14 residues. This CDR3 is CASSATGSSYEQYF. The CDR3 nucleotides read TGTGCCAGCAGCGCGACCGGGAGCTCCTACGAGCAGTACTTC.

This chain connects TRBV11-3 to TRBJ2-2, with 7 bases identical to TRBD1. After removal of 5 bases from V and 3 bases from J, the junction contained 3 bases not matched to a gene. This CDR3 is built from 14 residues. Germline CDR1 reads SGHNT; CDR2 reads YENEEA. This CDR3 is CASSGTEYTGELFF. CDR3 sequence (DNA): TGTGCCAGCAGCGGGACAGAGTACACCGGGGAGCTGTTTTTT.

The V call is TRBV10-1, the J call TRBJ2-2, with 7 positions matching TRBD2. V dropped 3 bases and J dropped 5; count of bases not matched to a gene: 12. Germline V gene lookup returns CDR1 WNHNN and CDR2 SYGVQD (reference sequence). The CDR3 totals 17 residues. The CDR3 sequence: CASSDPGGAGPTGELFF. The CDR3 nucleotides read TGCGCCAGCAGTGACCCCGGGGGAGCGGGGCCGACCGGGGAGCTGTTTTTT.

The V gene is TRBV7-9, the J gene TRBJ1-3, with D uncertain. Germline values: CDR1 SEHNR, CDR2 FQNEAQ (reference sequence). V lost 6 bases, J lost 0 bases, and 12 bases lay in between. The CDR3 is 15 residues long. CDR3 protein: CASRSRGTSGNTIYF. The CDR3 DNA reads TGTGCCAGCAGGTCCCGGGGAACCTCTGGAAACACCATATATTTT.

This clone showed up just a few times. The chain combines TRBV5-1 with TRBJ1-4, with a possible D match to TRBD1 (5 bases). This CDR3 contains 15 residues. V lost 2 bases and J 8 bases, leaving 16 bases between the germline ends. Germline V gives CDR1 SGHRS, CDR2 YFSETQ. The CDR3 spells CASSLGPGLEEKLFF. Here the CDR3 DNA reads TGCGCCAGCAGCTTAGGACCGGGACTTGAGGAAAAACTGTTTTTT.

The V gene is TRBV7-8, the J gene TRBJ1-5, with D unresolved. Deletions cut 1 base from V and 7 bases from J, with 8 bases between. The CDR3 length is 13 residues. Germline V gene lookup returns CDR1 SGHVS and CDR2 FQNEAQ. CDR3 residues: CASSLESEQPQHF. DNA for the CDR3: TGTGCCAGCAGCTTAGAATCGGAGCAGCCCCAGCATTTT.

For this clone: The junction departs from germline at one end; a sequencing error may be responsible. The rearrangement links TRBV2 to TRBJ1-1; D gene ambiguous. The CDR3 loop spans 13 amino acids. Germline V gene data show CDR1 as SNHLY and CDR2 as FYNNEI. CDR3 loop: CASREGLSTEAFF. The DNA for the CDR3 is TGTGCCAGCAGGGAAGGATTGAGCACTGAAGCTTTCTTT.

This clone was counted a single time. The chain couples TRBV18 to TRBJ1-3; 9 bases are shared with TRBD1. Germline V gene lookup returns CDR1 KGHSH and CDR2 LQKENI. This CDR3 contains 16 residues. The junction had 7 bases not matched to a gene; V was cut back by 4 bases and J by 3 bases. CDR3 in DNA: TGTGCCAGCTCACAATCACAGGGGGCAGGTGGAAACACCATATATTTT. It specifies CASSQSQGAGGNTIYF.

The chain joins TRBV29-1 to TRBJ1-2; D gene ambiguous. The ends were cut back, 0 bases at V and 0 bases at J, with 8 bases in the middle. The CDR3 has 14 amino acids. Germline-derived CDR1 and CDR2 are SQVTM and ANQGSEA. CDR3 nucleotide sequence: TGCAGCGTTGAAGATCATGGGCCTAACTATGGCTACACCTTC. Its translation: CSVEDHGPNYGYTF.

The chain links TRBV19 to TRBJ1-1; D perhaps matches TRBD1 (5 bases). The V gene's germline CDR1 is LNHDA and CDR2 SQIVND (reference sequence). This CDR3 contains 13 residues. The chain's CDR3 is CAVASSWGAEAFF. CDR3 nucleotide sequence: TGTGCAGTCGCCAGTAGTTGGGGGGCTGAAGCTTTCTTT.

CDR3: CRDRDSSTEAFF. The CDR3 nucleotides read TGTAGGGACAGGGACTCGAGCACTGAAGCTTTCTTT. The genes are TRBV28 and TRBJ1-1, with 9 bases aligning to TRBD1. Looked up from germline, CDR1 is MDHEN and CDR2 is SYDVKM. The CDR3 runs 12 residues.

The chain joins TRBV7-8 to TRBJ1-5, with TRBD1 matching over 12 bases. Per the germline V gene, CDR1 is SGHVS and CDR2 is FQNEAQ. There are 16 residues in the CDR3. The V segment lost 4 bases and the J segment 3 bases; nucleotides outside the gene matches: 4. CDR3 nucleotide sequence: TGTGCCAGCAGCTCGGGGACAGGGGGCGTCAATCAGCCCCAGCATTTT. It specifies CASSSGTGGVNQPQHF.

This clone was seen only a few times. This sequence joins TRBV28 and TRBJ2-6; 7 bases align to TRBD1. The V segment lost 0 bases and the J segment 2 bases; nucleotides outside the gene matches: 19. The CDR3 consists of 22 residues. Germline V gene lookup returns CDR1 MDHEN and CDR2 SYDVKM. The CDR3 is CASSLWPPGTGQVVTGANVLTF. DNA of the CDR3: TGTGCCAGCAGTTTATGGCCTCCCGGAACCGGACAGGTGGTGACTGGGGCCAACGTCCTGACTTTC.

J is TRBJ1-2 and V is TRBV18; D is uncertain. Trimming left V 3 bases short and J 2 bases short, with 7 bases between. Germline V gene lookup returns CDR1 KGHSH and CDR2 LQKENI. The CDR3 totals 13 residues. CDR3 residues: CASSPPGNYGYTF. For the CDR3, the DNA is TGTGCCAGCTCACCGCCGGGGAACTATGGCTACACCTTC.

V gene TRBV5-4 combines with J gene TRBJ2-5; 12 bases align to TRBD2. With 1 base clipped from V and 4 bases from J, the junction kept 8 bases outside the gene matches. The CDR3 has 17 residues. Germline V CDR1 and CDR2: SGHNT, YYREEE (reference sequence). CDR3 amino acids: CASSLRRGLAGSETQYF. CDR3 sequence (DNA): TGTGCCAGCAGCTTGAGAAGAGGACTAGCGGGATCAGAGACCCAGTACTTC.

The rearrangement links TRBV28 to TRBJ2-2, with unresolved D. Per the germline V gene, CDR1 is MDHEN and CDR2 is SYDVKM. This CDR3 is built from 13 residues. The V end lost 6 bases, the J end lost 5 bases, and 10 bases lay between the germline ends. CDR3 loop: CASSTVSTGELFF. The CDR3 DNA reads as TGTGCCAGCAGCACCGTTAGTACCGGGGAGCTGTTTTTT.

This clone showed up just a few times. The V gene is TRBV7-9, the J gene TRBJ2-7; 8 bases align to TRBD1. Germline assignment: CDR1 SEHNR and CDR2 FQNEAQ (reference sequence). J was trimmed by 0 bases and V by 5 bases; bases with no gene match: 6. The CDR3 is 15 residues long. CDR3 DNA: TGTGCCAGCAGCGCCGGGACAGGCTACTCCTACGAGCAGTACTTC. Translation: CASSAGTGYSYEQYF.

The genes are TRBV9 and TRBJ2-7; 11 nucleotides agree with TRBD1. Trimming removed 0 bases from V and 7 bases from J; junction bases left unmatched: 6. There are 15 residues in the CDR3. In germline, CDR1 is SGDLS, CDR2 YYNGEE. Here the CDR3 reads CASSVDGTGGGEQYF. CDR3 in DNA: TGTGCCAGCAGCGTAGATGGGACAGGGGGGGGAGAGCAGTACTTC.

The V call is TRBV2, the J call TRBJ2-2; 13 bases line up with TRBD2. This CDR3 has 18 amino acids. V lost 7 bases, J lost 3 bases, and 11 bases stayed unmatched. Germline V lookup: CDR1 SNHLY, CDR2 FYNNEI. In DNA, the CDR3 is TGTGCCAGCACCTGGACTAGCGGGAGTATCGGGTACACCGGGGAGCTGTTTTTT. Translation: CASTWTSGSIGYTGELFF. Full variable domain (rest looked up from reference TRBV2 and TRBJ2-2): EPEVTQTPSHQVTQMGQEVILRCVPISNHLYFYWYRQILGQKVEFLVSFYNNEISEKSEIFDDQFSVERPDGSNFTLKIRSTKLEDSAMYFCASTWTSGSIGYTGELFFGEGSRLTVL.

The sample holds one count of this clone. V gene TRBV4-1 combines with J gene TRBJ2-1; D is perhaps TRBD1 (7 bases). V was cut by 1 base and J by 9 bases, with 16 bases left in between. The germline V gene encodes CDR1 MGHRA and CDR2 YSYEKL. The CDR3 runs 15 residues. The CDR3 region has the DNA TGCGCCAGCAGCCAAGGGCGACAGGGAGGTAGTGAGCAGTTCTTC. Protein sequence: CASSQGRQGGSEQFF.

CDR3 protein: CASSRGTYSGYEQFF. For the CDR3, the DNA is TGTGCCAGCAGCCGGGGGACTTATAGCGGCTATGAGCAGTTCTTC. The chain is built from TRBV6-1 and TRBJ2-1; TRBD2 might be the D (6 bases). The CDR3 covers 15 residues. The germline V and J ends were trimmed by 6 bases and 8 bases, with 20 bases remaining between them. In germline, CDR1 is MNHNS, CDR2 SASEGT.

The chain couples TRBV18 to TRBJ1-1; a possible D gene is TRBD1 (5 bases). Germline values: CDR1 KGHSH, CDR2 LQKENI. With 2 bases removed from V and 8 bases from J, the gap between germline ends came to 12 bases. The CDR3 has 13 amino acids. The CDR3 coding sequence is TGTGCCAGCTCACCAACCCAGGGATTGGAAGCTTTCTTT. Its translation is CASSPTQGLEAFF.

CDR3 coding DNA: TGTGCCATCAGTTGGTCTGGGGAGACCGGCACAGATACGCAGTATTTT. It specifies CAISWSGETGTDTQYF. The J gene is TRBJ2-3, the V gene TRBV10-3; D may be TRBD2 (5 bases). The ends were cut back, 5 bases at V and 1 base at J, with 16 bases in the middle. Germline CDR1 and CDR2: ENHRY and SYGVKD. The CDR3 loop spans 16 amino acids.

The chain recombines TRBV9 with TRBJ2-1; TRBD1 might be the D (7 bases). The CDR3 extends over 17 amino acids. Trimming left V 7 bases short and J 0 bases short, with 20 bases between. CDR1 is SGDLS, CDR2 YYNGEE, per germline. The CDR3 region is CASDGGGGMSSYNEQFF. The CDR3 nucleotides are TGTGCCAGCGACGGAGGAGGGGGCATGAGCTCCTACAATGAGCAGTTCTTC.

This sequence joins TRBV30 and TRBJ1-1; 8 bases are a match to TRBD1. Looked up from germline, CDR1 is GTSNPN and CDR2 is SVGIG (reference sequence). The CDR3 covers 13 residues. Trimming removed 2 bases from V and 5 bases from J; junction bases left unmatched: 4. The CDR3 sequence is CAWSQTGVTEAFF. The CDR3, as DNA: TGTGCCTGGAGTCAGACAGGGGTGACTGAAGCTTTCTTT.

The chain couples TRBV3-1 (or the pseudogene TRBV3-2) to TRBJ2-2, with D possibly being TRBD2 (6 bases). Trimming cost V 3 bases and J 14 bases, with 10 bases left between them. The CDR3 contains 11 residues. Per the germline V gene, CDR1 is LGHDT and CDR2 is YNNKEL (reference sequence). Here the CDR3 reads CASSHAGGLFF. CDR3 DNA sequence: TGTGCCAGCAGCCACGCCGGGGGACTGTTTTTT.

The chain has TRBV10-2 and TRBJ1-2; 9 bases map to TRBD1. V trimming: 2 bases; J trimming: 3 bases; junction bases outside the gene matches: 4. Germline lookup yields CDR1 WSHSY and CDR2 SAAADI. The CDR3 covers 15 residues. This CDR3 is CASSENRGPYYGYTF. In DNA, the CDR3 is TGCGCCAGCAGTGAGAACAGGGGGCCCTACTATGGCTACACCTTC.

This sequence joins TRBV6-1 and TRBJ1-5, with a weak D call TRBD1 (5 bases). The CDR3 loop spans 14 amino acids. Trimming pared 3 bases from V and 5 bases from J, leaving 11 bases between. Germline V gene data show CDR1 as MNHNS and CDR2 as SASEGT. The CDR3 region is CASSDPGYYQPQHF. As DNA, the CDR3 is TGTGCCAGCAGTGACCCAGGGTACTATCAGCCCCAGCATTTT.

The chain is built from TRBV19 and TRBJ2-1, with TRBD1 identical over 8 bases. From germline, CDR1 is LNHDA and CDR2 SQIVND (reference sequence). V dropped 10 bases and J dropped 8; count of bases not matched to a gene: 16. CDR3 length: 15 amino acids. This CDR3 reads CATQTGTGLFDEQFF. CDR3 coding DNA: TGTGCCACGCAAACCGGGACAGGCCTTTTCGATGAGCAGTTCTTC.

The chain uses TRBV28 and TRBJ2-1; no definite D call. The CDR3 spans 15 residues. Deletions cut 6 bases from V and 0 bases from J, with 12 bases between. Germline CDR1 MDHEN, CDR2 SYDVKM. Written as DNA, the CDR3 is TGTGCCAGCAGACGTAGCCAGAACTCCTACAATGAGCAGTTCTTC. It codes for CASRRSQNSYNEQFF.

This sequence joins TRBV5-1 and TRBJ2-1; 8 bases are a match to TRBD1. J lost 3 bases, V lost 7 bases, and 6 bases had no gene match. The CDR3 sequence is 14 residues long. Germline V gene data show CDR1 as SGHRS and CDR2 as YFSETQ. The CDR3 protein is CASGSGGVYNEQFF. The CDR3 DNA follows: TGCGCCAGCGGGTCAGGGGGCGTCTACAATGAGCAGTTCTTC.